Following are 15 T cell receptor beta chains from one sample sequenced in a study of response to subunit inactivated influenza vaccine. TCRdb independently ran MiXCR on the RT-PCR reads; one entry per CDR3 protein. The sample records about 620,000 distinct CDR3 sequences, about 11% being singletons. In addition, the sample was reused for a study of T cells expressing NK-cell markers. That paper adds: 5'RACE template switching with UMIs generated TCR beta cDNA.

The sample in question was PBMCs from blood, obtained on the day of vaccination. The receptors derive from a man over 45 who received an inactivated influenza vaccine.

The rearrangement links TRBV28 to TRBJ2-7; D is uncertain. There are 11 residues in the CDR3. Germline V gene data show CDR1 as MDHEN and CDR2 as SYDVKM. V lost 3 bases and J lost 6, with 6 bases in between. The CDR3 nucleotides are TGTGCCAGCAGTTTTGTGTCCGAGCAGTACTTC. Encoded protein: CASSFVSEQYF.

The V and J genes are TRBV7-2 and TRBJ2-1, with 9 positions matching TRBD2. The CDR3 is made up of 14 amino acids. Germline CDR1 and CDR2: SGHTA and FQGNSA. With 7 bases clipped from V and 7 bases from J, the junction kept 8 bases outside the gene matches. This CDR3 reads CASTILAGLNEQFF. The CDR3 DNA follows: TGTGCCAGCACCATCCTAGCGGGATTGAATGAGCAGTTCTTC.

Only a few counts were recorded for this clonotype. The chain uses TRBV7-9 and TRBJ1-3; unclear D gene. This CDR3 comprises 13 residues. Trimming left V 5 bases short and J 4 bases short, with 9 bases between. Germline lookup yields CDR1 SEHNR and CDR2 FQNEAQ (reference sequence). The chain's CDR3 is CASSLTEGNTIYF. CDR3 nucleotide sequence: TGTGCCAGCAGCCTGACGGAAGGAAACACCATATATTTT. Filled out from reference TRBV7-9 and TRBJ1-3, the complete variable domain reads DTGVSQNPRHKITKRGQNVTFRCDPISEHNRLYWYRQTLGQGPEFLTYFQNEAQLEKSRLLSDRFSAERPKGSFSTLEIQRTEQGDSAMYLCASSLTEGNTIYFGEGSWLTVV.

The chain has TRBV7-9 and TRBJ2-5, with D perhaps given as TRBD1 or TRBD2 (6 bases each). Germline CDR1 SEHNR, CDR2 FQNEAQ (reference sequence). The CDR3 runs 16 residues. V lost 3 bases, J lost 0 bases, and 14 bases lay in between. CDR3 residues: CASSLGGRTYQETQYF. For the CDR3, the DNA is TGTGCCAGCAGCTTGGGGGGCAGGACCTACCAAGAGACCCAGTACTTC.

This clonotype was found a few times. V gene TRBV7-8 combines with J gene TRBJ1-6; TRBD1 matches 8 bases. The trim removed 1 base at V and 8 bases at J, leaving 7 bases unmatched. Germline assignment: CDR1 SGHVS and CDR2 FQNEAQ. The CDR3 has 16 amino acids. The CDR3 spells CASSLGRDRRDSPLHF. CDR3 sequence (DNA): TGTGCCAGCAGCTTAGGACGGGACAGGCGAGATTCACCCCTCCACTTT.

V usage is TRBV20-1 and J usage is TRBJ2-1; D not resolved. The CDR3 covers 15 residues. In germline, CDR1 is DFQATT, CDR2 SNEGSKA (reference sequence). The ends were cut back, 7 bases at V and 2 bases at J, with 18 bases in the middle. The CDR3 is CSDRQHTPPYNEQFF. The CDR3 nucleotides are TGCAGTGACCGCCAACACACGCCCCCCTACAATGAGCAGTTCTTC.

The V and J genes are TRBV11-2 and TRBJ2-2, with D maybe TRBD1 (5 bases). This CDR3 is 15 amino acids long. The ends were cut back, 5 bases at V and 1 base at J, with 11 bases in the middle. Germline V gene data show CDR1 as SGHAT and CDR2 as FQNNGV. Here the CDR3 DNA reads TGTGCCAGCAGCGGGCAGGGCGGGAACACCGGGGAGCTGTTTTTT. Protein product: CASSGQGGNTGELFF.

As regards this clonotype: Germline and junction disagree at one end, which may indicate a read error. This CDR3 is CASSLGTQRAGF. The CDR3 bases are TGTGCCAGCAGTTTAGGGACACAGCGCGCGGGCTTC. This rearrangement joins TRBV28 to TRBJ2-1; possible D gene TRBD1, 6 bases. CDR3 length equals 12 residues. The germline V gene encodes CDR1 MDHEN and CDR2 SYDVKM.

V usage is TRBV9 and J usage is TRBJ2-3; D is unclear. This CDR3 region has 12 residues. The V gene's germline CDR1 is SGDLS and CDR2 YYNGEE. Trimming removed 0 bases at V and 6 bases at J, with 5 bases between. CDR3 protein: CASSVVLDTQYF. The CDR3 bases are TGTGCCAGCAGCGTAGTTCTGGATACGCAGTATTTT.

J is TRBJ2-1 and V is TRBV5-1, with 13 bases aligning to TRBD2. The CDR3 has 16 residues. CDR1 is SGHRS and CDR2 is YFSETQ in the germline V gene. The junction had 5 bases not matched to a gene; V was cut back by 4 bases and J by 4 bases. The CDR3 spells CASSGGLAGPYNEQFF. CDR3 nucleotides: TGCGCCAGCAGCGGGGGACTAGCGGGGCCTTACAATGAGCAGTTCTTC. The full variable domain, rest sourced from reference TRBV5-1 and TRBJ2-1, is KAGVTQTPRYLIKTRGQQVTLSCSPISGHRSVSWYQQTPGQGLQFLFEYFSETQRNKGNFPGRFSGRQFSNSRSEMNVSTLELGDSALYLCASSGGLAGPYNEQFFGPGTRLTVL.

This clonotype was recorded a few times. The chain uses TRBV6-7 and TRBJ1-4, with no clear D. TRBV6-7 is an ORF for which the function is uncertain. The V and J ends lost 6 bases and 5 bases respectively, with 16 bases between them. The CDR3 is 15 residues long. This CDR3 reads CASRDTAEINEKLFF. In nucleotides, the CDR3 is TGTGCCAGCAGAGACACCGCTGAGATCAATGAAAAACTGTTTTTT.

The rearrangement uses TRBV10-3 and TRBJ2-5; D may be TRBD1 (5 bases). This CDR3 spans 13 amino acids. The V end was cut by 4 bases, the J end by 4 bases, with 10 bases between. Germline V gene sequence: CDR1 ENHRY, CDR2 SYGVKD. The CDR3 sequence: CAISVGPGETQYF. CDR3 DNA: TGTGCCATCAGTGTGGGGCCGGGAGAGACCCAGTACTTC.

This clonotype has only a few counts. The V call is TRBV5-1, the J call TRBJ2-2; D gene ambiguous. The CDR3 has 15 residues. CDR1 and CDR2 (germline): SGHRS, YFSETQ. Trimming left V 0 bases short and J 0 bases short, with 6 bases between. Here the CDR3 DNA reads TGCGCCAGCAGCTTGGCGGTTTCGAACACCGGGGAGCTGTTTTTT. Translating it yields CASSLAVSNTGELFF.

Comment on this clonotype: An end of the junction differs from the germline gene, which may be a read error. The rearrangement links TRBV24-1 to TRBJ2-1, with D perhaps matching TRBD1 (5 bases). Germline V lookup: CDR1 KGHDR, CDR2 SFDVKD. The CDR3 contains 16 residues. CDR3 protein: CATSRREQSSYDEQFF. The CDR3 nucleotides are TGTGCCACCAGTCGCAGGGAACAGAGCTCCTACGATGAGCAGTTCTTC.

This clonotype was seen a few times. This chain links TRBV9 with TRBJ2-3, with TRBD1 matching over 8 bases. The CDR3 runs 16 residues. The V gene end was trimmed by 3 bases and the J gene end by 1 base; junction bases not matched to a gene: 7. Germline CDR1 SGDLS, CDR2 YYNGEE. The CDR3 DNA is TGTGCCAGCAGCGGAACAGGGGGTTGGGGCACAGATACGCAGTATTTT. It is translated as CASSGTGGWGTDTQYF.